This paragraph covers one TCR beta chain sequence. The sample is drawn from a study of blood T cell repertoires in COVID-19. Study in general: The United States, Italy and Spain supplied acute and convalescent COVID-19 samples.

Trimming stripped 0 bases from V and 7 bases from J, with 13 bases between. Looked up from germline, CDR1 is SGHDT and CDR2 is YYEEEE. CDR3 length: 15 amino acids. Under the authors' procedure: Estimated nucleated cell counts came from reference gene primer amplification. Sequenced by immunoSEQ multiplex PCR; TCRdb stores in-frame clones only, minus some. That table is the source of V, J and clone size, and D and trimming were worked out from the DNA. The table records some 300,000 clones, about 87% of them present only once. The specimen sequenced was peripheral blood. This receptor was obtained from a woman aged 25 to 39 who had recovered from COVID-19. This sequence joins TRBV5-6 and TRBJ1-4; a weak D match, TRBD1 (5 bases). The CDR3 loop is CASSLEGREAEKLFF. The CDR3 nucleotides read TGTGCCAGCAGCTTGGAGGGCAGGGAGGCTGAAAAACTGTTTTTT. Filled out from reference TRBV5-6 and TRBJ1-4, the complete variable domain reads DAGVTQSPTHLIKTRGQQVTLRCSPKSGHDTVSWYQQALGQGPQFIFQYYEEEERQRGNFPDRFSGHQFPNYSSELNVNALLLGDSALYLCASSLEGREAEKLFFGSGTQLSVL.